Below, 25 T cell receptor beta chains from the same sample are listed, as sequenced in a study of a mutant IDH1 vaccine in newly diagnosed glioma listed by TCRdb under 2021. The library was generated by the immunoSEQ multiplex PCR assay. The table was pulled from immuneACCESS by TCRdb, which kept in-frame rearrangements only. Such tables lose some clones; where checked, under half of the loss comes from unresolved V genes, and the rest has no known cause. In all, the sample holds 100,000 to 150,000 clones, and around 80% of those were seen once. Approximately 5% of the sample goes to the ten largest clones. Explained via the paper, the time point label denotes: week 11, during vaccination. Each vaccine dose was 300 ug of a 20-mer mutant IDH1 peptide in Montanide, given subcutaneously with topical imiquimod. Antigen specificity for these receptors is unknown. The sequencing used PBMCs, collected from a glioma patient whose treatment included an IDH1 peptide vaccine. The source is a middle-aged man with glioma.

The genes are TRBV11-2 and TRBJ2-2, with 8 bases lining up with TRBD1. CDR1 SGHAT and CDR2 FQNNGV come from the germline V gene. V shed 6 bases, J shed 1 base, and the junction held 7 bases outside the gene matches. This CDR3 comprises 16 residues. Here the CDR3 reads CASSKTGTGNTGELFF. The CDR3 DNA is TGTGCCAGCAGTAAAACCGGGACAGGGAACACCGGGGAGCTGTTTTTT.

The chain combines TRBV7-9 with TRBJ2-3; possibly TRBD1 for D (6 bases). Germline assignment: CDR1 SEHNR and CDR2 FQNEAQ (reference sequence). V gave up 3 bases and J gave up 1 base, with 14 bases separating them. CDR3 size: 16 residues. The CDR3 loop reads CASSFQLGGGTDTQYF. The CDR3 DNA sequence: TGTGCCAGCAGCTTCCAACTAGGGGGAGGCACAGATACGCAGTATTTT.

For this clone: A read error may account for a junction end that differs from germline. The chain couples TRBV7-7 to TRBJ2-1, with 7 bases matching TRBD1. This CDR3 has 16 amino acids. CDR1 SSHAT and CDR2 FNYEAQ come from the germline V gene (reference sequence). The CDR3 spells CASSPRQGFASNEQFF. CDR3 bases: TGTGCTAGCAGCCCCCGACAGGGTTTCGCGAGTAATGAGCAGTTCTTC.

The rearrangement uses TRBV21-1 and TRBJ1-4; the table gives TRBD1 as D, unverified against the DNA. TRBV21-1 is designated a pseudogene. The CDR3 runs 14 residues. The CDR3 region is CASSRGQGSEKLFF. CDR3 bases: TGTGCCAGCTCGCGGGGACAGGGAAGTGAAAAACTGTTTTTT.

This sequence joins TRBV5-1 and TRBJ2-2; D may correspond to TRBD1 or TRBD2 (5 bases each). Germline V gene sequence: CDR1 SGHRS, CDR2 YFSETQ. The ends were cut back, 4 bases at V and 8 bases at J, with 9 bases in the middle. The CDR3 covers 12 residues. The CDR3 spells CASSEGLGELFF. The CDR3, as DNA: TGCGCCAGCAGCGAGGGGTTAGGGGAGCTGTTTTTT.

V is TRBV6-1 and J is TRBJ2-7; 7 positions agree with TRBD1. The J segment lost 2 bases and the V segment lost 2 bases, leaving 3 bases of the junction unmatched. There are 14 residues in the CDR3. The germline CDR1 and CDR2 sequences are MNHNS and SASEGT. The CDR3 coding sequence is TGTGCCAGCAGTGAAAACGGACAGGCCTACGAGCAGTACTTC. Encoded protein: CASSENGQAYEQYF.

A few counts support this clone. This chain joins TRBV5-4 and TRBJ1-1; D unclear. The length of the CDR3 is 16 residues. The V end lost 0 bases, the J end lost 0 bases, and 12 bases lay between the germline ends. Germline CDR1 and CDR2: SGHNT and YYREEE (reference sequence). The CDR3 reads CASSLGAGFVNTEAFF. In DNA, the CDR3 is TGTGCCAGCAGCTTGGGAGCCGGGTTCGTGAACACTGAAGCTTTCTTT.

The V gene is TRBV10-3, the J gene TRBJ1-1, with D hard to call. CDR3 size: 13 residues. Germline V gives CDR1 ENHRY, CDR2 SYGVKD. Trimming shortened V by 6 bases and J by 1 base, and 9 bases separated the two germline ends. CDR3 amino acids: CAISVLGNTEAFF. The CDR3 DNA follows: TGTGCCATCAGCGTGTTGGGGAACACTGAAGCTTTCTTT.

CDR3 nucleotide sequence: TGTGCCTGGAGTACCCTGGACGAGCAGTACTTC. Protein sequence: CAWSTLDEQYF. V usage is TRBV30 and J usage is TRBJ2-7; no firm D call. This CDR3 comprises 11 residues. V dropped 2 bases and J dropped 5 bases, with 7 bases sitting between them. CDR1 and CDR2 (germline): GTSNPN, SVGIG (reference sequence). The full variable domain, rest sourced from reference TRBV30 and TRBJ2-7, is SQTIHQWPATLVQPVGSPLSLECTVEGTSNPNLYWYRQAAGRGLQLLFYSVGIGQISSEVPQNLSASRPQDRQFILSSKKLLLSDSGFYLCAWSTLDEQYFGPGTRLTVT.

The chain carries TRBV2 and TRBJ1-5, with D maybe TRBD1 (5 bases). This CDR3 has 15 amino acids. Between the trimmed V and J ends, which lost 2 bases and 0 bases, there was a span of 8 bases. Germline V CDR1 and CDR2: SNHLY, FYNNEI. In nucleotides, the CDR3 is TGTGCCAGCAGTGAATACAGGTATAGCAATCAGCCCCAGCATTTT. Translated: CASSEYRYSNQPQHF.

J is TRBJ2-5 and V is TRBV7-2, with TRBD1 matching 8 bases. The germline V gene encodes CDR1 SGHTA and CDR2 FQGNSA. Trimming removed 1 base from V and 1 base from J; junction bases left unmatched: 2. The CDR3 consists of 15 residues. CDR3 sequence reads: CASSLGQGAQETQYF. CDR3 DNA: TGTGCCAGCAGCTTAGGTCAGGGGGCCCAAGAGACCCAGTACTTC. Complete variable domain (other parts from reference TRBV7-2 and TRBJ2-5): GAGVSQSPSNKVTEKGKDVELRCDPISGHTALYWYRQSLGQGLEFLIYFQGNSAPDKSGLPSDRFSAERTGGSVSTLTIQRTQQEDSAVYLCASSLGQGAQETQYFGPGTRLLVL.

The chain has TRBV7-2 and TRBJ1-1, with 9 nucleotides matching TRBD1. Germline V gene sequence: CDR1 SGHTA, CDR2 FQGNSA. The CDR3 is 15 amino acids. J was trimmed by 7 bases and V by 0 bases; bases with no gene match: 6. CDR3 in amino acids: CASSLAAQGQGEAFF. CDR3 in DNA: TGTGCCAGCAGCTTAGCAGCTCAGGGACAGGGTGAAGCTTTCTTT.

The rearrangement uses TRBV19 and TRBJ2-5; D unclear. CDR1 and CDR2 (germline): LNHDA, SQIVND (reference sequence). This CDR3 spans 13 amino acids. V lost 1 base, J lost 5 bases, and 8 bases lay in between. CDR3 protein: CASSIGGEETQYF. CDR3 DNA: TGTGCCAGTAGTATAGGAGGCGAGGAGACCCAGTACTTC. Together with reference TRBV19 and TRBJ2-5, the CDR3 gives the full variable domain: DGGITQSPKYLFRKEGQNVTLSCEQNLNHDAMYWYRQDPGQGLRLIYYSQIVNDFQKGDIAEGYSVSREKKESFPLTVTSAQKNPTAFYLCASSIGGEETQYFGPGTRLLVL.

This clone was found a few times. The rearrangement joins TRBV19 to TRBJ1-5; D remains unclear. The V end was cut by 3 bases, the J end by 5 bases, with 11 bases between. Germline CDR1 LNHDA, CDR2 SQIVND (reference sequence). This CDR3 spans 14 amino acids. The DNA of the CDR3 is TGTGCCAGTAGTATCCCAACATCCTATCAGCCCCAGCATTTT. As protein: CASSIPTSYQPQHF.

The rearrangement uses TRBV12-5 and TRBJ2-3, with D tentatively TRBD1 or TRBD2 (5 bases each). Germline CDR1 LGHNT, CDR2 FRNRAP. Between the trimmed V and J ends, which lost 4 bases and 5 bases, there was a span of 19 bases. CDR3 size: 16 residues. CDR3 sequence: CASGSRDPQQGDTQYF. CDR3 in DNA: TGTGCTAGTGGTTCCCGGGACCCACAGCAAGGAGATACGCAGTATTTT.

CDR3 coding DNA: TGTGCCAGCAGCTTAGTAAATTTCGTCCGGGTACCCCAGGAGCAGTACTTC. Translation: CASSLVNFVRVPQEQYF. The J gene is TRBJ2-7, the V gene TRBV7-2; D uncertain. The CDR3 covers 17 residues. Germline CDR1 is SGHTA and CDR2 is FQGNSA. Trimming shortened V by 1 base and J by 7 bases, and 23 bases separated the two germline ends.

The chain joins TRBV2 to TRBJ1-5, with 7 bases aligning to TRBD1. With V trimmed by 6 bases and J by 6 bases, 8 bases remained unmatched. This CDR3 spans 14 amino acids. CDR1 is SNHLY and CDR2 is FYNNEI in the germline V gene. The CDR3 sequence is CASSRGGPGQPQHF. The DNA for the CDR3 is TGTGCCAGCAGCCGAGGGGGCCCGGGTCAGCCCCAGCATTTT.

This chain connects TRBV5-6 to TRBJ2-3; no definite D call. From germline, CDR1 is SGHDT and CDR2 YYEEEE. The V and J ends lost 4 bases and 6 bases respectively, with 9 bases between them. The CDR3 spans 12 residues. The CDR3 coding sequence is TGTGCCAGCAGCACGCGCAGGGATACGCAGTATTTT. Amino acids: CASSTRRDTQYF.

The chain carries TRBV7-2 and TRBJ2-2; 7 nucleotides align to TRBD1. CDR3 length equals 15 residues. CDR1 and CDR2 from the germline V gene are SGHTA and FQGNSA. V was pared by 11 bases and J by 0 bases, with 9 bases of the junction left unmatched. CDR3 region: CAARKGAANTGELFF. The CDR3 bases are TGTGCCGCGAGGAAGGGGGCCGCGAACACCGGGGAGCTGTTTTTT.

The J gene is TRBJ1-6, the V gene TRBV2; a weak D match, TRBD1 (6 bases). The CDR3 spans 15 residues. CDR1 is SNHLY, CDR2 FYNNEI, per germline. Trimming cost V 0 bases and J 9 bases, with 12 bases left between them. The CDR3: CASSEAWGRSSPLHF. In nucleotides, the CDR3 is TGTGCCAGCAGTGAAGCGTGGGGGCGCAGTTCACCCCTCCACTTT.

This clone occurred once. The V call is TRBV5-8, the J call TRBJ1-4, with D possibly TRBD1 on 6 matching bases. This CDR3 region has 14 residues. V gave up 2 bases and J gave up 8 bases, with 13 bases separating them. Germline-derived CDR1 and CDR2 are SGHTS and YDEGEE. CDR3 coding DNA: TGTGCCAGCAGCTTCGGACGAGGGGGAGAAAAACTGTTTTTT. Translation: CASSFGRGGEKLFF.

Regarding this clone: The junction differs from germline at one of its ends, possibly a read error. The chain joins TRBV5-1 to TRBJ2-4; 9 positions agree with TRBD1. In germline, CDR1 is SGHRS, CDR2 YFSETQ. This CDR3 is 14 amino acids long. CDR3 protein: CASSPGDREGIQCF. CDR3 nucleotide sequence: TGCGCCAGCAGCCCCGGGGACAGGGAAGGAATTCAGTGCTTC.

This sequence joins TRBV18 and TRBJ1-2; D is possibly TRBD1 (5 bases). CDR3 size: 14 residues. The germline CDR1 and CDR2 sequences are KGHSH and LQKENI. V lost 6 bases to trimming and J lost 4 bases, with 15 bases between them. CDR3 coding DNA: TGTGCCAGCTCCTACGAGCCAGGGCGCTATGGCTACACCTTC. Translated: CASSYEPGRYGYTF.

The chain is built from TRBV11-2 and TRBJ2-2; D gene unclear. Germline CDR1 and CDR2: SGHAT and FQNNGV. Trimming removed 5 bases from V and 6 bases from J, with 16 bases in between. The CDR3 consists of 15 residues. Here the CDR3 DNA reads TGTGCCAGCAGCCCAACGGGCCCCCGGGCCGGGGAGCTGTTTTTT. Translation: CASSPTGPRAGELFF.

This sequence joins TRBV10-3 and TRBJ1-1; D possibly corresponds to TRBD1 (6 bases). Germline V gene lookup returns CDR1 ENHRY and CDR2 SYGVKD. The V and J ends lost 6 bases and 5 bases respectively, with 13 bases between them. The CDR3 length is 13 residues. CDR3 region: CAIREGVKTEAFF. In nucleotides, the CDR3 is TGTGCCATCAGGGAGGGGGTAAAGACTGAAGCTTTCTTT.